A selection of T cell receptor beta chains follows, all from one sample in a study of CD8+CD57+ T cells in acquired aplastic anemia. TCRdb re-derived calls from the reads in MiXCR, one entry per CDR3 protein. Among around 200,000 distinct CDR3 sequences listed, roughly 57% were seen once. Sequencing input: sorted CD4+, CD8+, or CD8+CD57+ T cells (not recorded which) from PBMCs. The origin of the receptors is a human donor in good health. CDR3s include the opening cysteine and the closing phenylalanine or tryptophan. D genes are given only for firm matches. Size values are once, few and many counts, or a class for expanded clones, and some rows have none.

J gene	D gene	V gene	clone size	CDR3 protein	CDR3 DNA
TRBJ1-2	-	TRBV2	-	CASSEARVNYGYTF	TGTGCCAGCAGTGAAGCGAGGGTTAACTATGGCTACACCTTC
TRBJ1-1	-	TRBV24-1	-	CATSDPDKPLKYFF	TGTGCCACCAGTGACCCGGACAAACCACTGAAATACTTCTTT
TRBJ1-2	TRBD1	TRBV6-5	few	CATSGQGAYGYTF	TGTGCCACTTCGGGACAGGGGGCGTATGGCTACACCTTC
TRBJ1-6	-	TRBV6-4	-	CASSDSAGSGYNSPLHF	TGTGCCAGCAGTGACTCAGCCGGGAGCGGCTATAATTCACCCCTCCACTTT
TRBJ1-6	-	TRBV20-1	-	CSASSGPSSPLHF	TGCAGTGCTAGTTCAGGGCCTTCATCACCCCTCCACTTT
TRBJ1-1	TRBD1	TRBV19	many	CASSIVPGQGKSTEAFF	TGTGCCAGTAGTATAGTGCCGGGACAGGGGAAGAGCACTGAAGCTTTCTTT
TRBJ2-3	TRBD2	TRBV20-1	many	CSASGGLASDTQYF	TGCAGTGCTAGCGGGGGACTAGCGTCAGATACGCAGTATTTT
TRBJ1-5	-	TRBV20-1	-	CSAQQGGDQPQHF	TGCAGTGCTCAACAGGGAGGGGATCAGCCCCAGCATTTT
TRBJ1-1	-	TRBV5-6	many	CASSLVRFSEAFF	TGTGCCAGCAGCCTAGTAAGGTTCTCTGAAGCTTTCTTT
TRBJ1-1	TRBD1	TRBV11-2	many	CASSYSTGNMNTEAFF	TGTGCCAGCAGCTATTCGACAGGGAACATGAACACTGAAGCTTTCTTT
TRBJ1-4	TRBD1	TRBV7-9	-	CASSLALQGNEKLFF	TGTGCCAGCAGCTTAGCGCTACAGGGGAATGAAAAACTGTTTTTT